The 7 T cell receptor beta chains presented below share a single source sample, sequenced in a study of T cells in Graves' hyperthyroidism and ophthalmopathy. Authors of the study amplified TCR beta CDR3 regions from RNA transcripts. The study used the HTBI primer set for a first-round RT-PCR of the TCR CDR3. TCRdb called the multiplex PCR reads again in MiXCR, with one record for every CDR3 protein. The repertoire holds fewer than 750,000 distinct CDR3 sequences, with approximately 15% as singletons. Sequenced material: blood. These receptors originate from a woman aged 45 to 65 with Graves' ophthalmopathy.

Ten or more counts support this clonotype. The CDR3 DNA follows: TGTGCCAGCAGCCTCACTGTGGGATCGGAAACTGAAGCTTTCTTT. Its protein is CASSLTVGSETEAFF. This chain uses TRBV7-3 with TRBJ1-1; D gene uncertain. CDR3 length equals 15 residues. The V end lost 5 bases, the J end lost 5 bases, and 18 bases lay between the germline ends. Per germline, CDR1 SGHTA and CDR2 FQGTGA.

This clonotype was recorded a few times. The chain combines TRBV7-9 with TRBJ2-3, with TRBD2 identical over 8 bases. The CDR3 extends over 21 amino acids. With V trimmed by 3 bases and J by 5 bases, 25 bases remained unmatched. Germline V CDR1 and CDR2: SEHNR, FQNEAQ (reference sequence). CDR3 loop: CASSLVLGLAGVGGDIDTQYF. CDR3 nucleotides: TGTGCCAGCAGCTTGGTCCTTGGACTAGCAGGAGTCGGGGGTGATATAGATACGCAGTATTTT.

This clonotype was counted many times. CDR3 DNA: TGTGCCAGCAGTACGGACAGGGATGTGTGGCAGCCCCAGCATTTT. This sequence encodes CASSTDRDVWQPQHF. The rearrangement uses TRBV7-2 and TRBJ1-5; 8 positions match TRBD1. The V gene's germline CDR1 is SGHTA and CDR2 FQGNSA. Trimming at V came to 6 bases and at J to 7 bases, leaving 11 bases not matched to a gene. The CDR3 contains 15 residues.

A few counts support this clonotype. This chain connects TRBV6-1 to TRBJ2-7; 8 nucleotides line up with TRBD2. The CDR3 length is 14 residues. With 7 bases clipped from V and 0 bases from J, the junction kept 5 bases outside the gene matches. Germline V gene data show CDR1 as MNHNS and CDR2 as SASEGT. Here the CDR3 reads CASTRSGSSYEQYF. The CDR3 DNA follows: TGTGCCAGCACCCGAAGCGGGAGCTCCTACGAGCAGTACTTC.

The J gene is TRBJ1-1, the V gene TRBV20-1; D unclear. This CDR3 contains 13 residues. CDR1 and CDR2 (germline): DFQATT, SNEGSKA (reference sequence). With 3 bases removed from V and 0 bases from J, the gap between germline ends came to 8 bases. This CDR3 is CSAREPVNTEAFF. The CDR3 nucleotides are TGCAGTGCTAGGGAACCGGTGAACACTGAAGCTTTCTTT.

This clonotype has a count of ten or more. The V gene is TRBV12-3 or TRBV12-4, the J gene TRBJ1-1, with D hard to call. V lost 3 bases and J 1 base, leaving 12 bases between the germline ends. This CDR3 comprises 15 residues. In DNA, the CDR3 is TGTGCCAGCAGTTTCAATAGGGTCAAGAACACTGAAGCTTTCTTT. Protein product: CASSFNRVKNTEAFF.

The chain has TRBV7-2 and TRBJ2-2; TRBD2 matches at 8 bases. Germline-derived CDR1 and CDR2 are SGHTA and FQGNSA. V lost 4 bases to trimming and J lost 7 bases; unmatched junction nucleotides: 17. This CDR3 comprises 18 residues. For the CDR3, the DNA is TGTGCCAGCAGCTCTGACTCGGGGGGGAGACGGGAGGTCGGGGAGCTGTTTTTT. The encoded protein is CASSSDSGGRREVGELFF.